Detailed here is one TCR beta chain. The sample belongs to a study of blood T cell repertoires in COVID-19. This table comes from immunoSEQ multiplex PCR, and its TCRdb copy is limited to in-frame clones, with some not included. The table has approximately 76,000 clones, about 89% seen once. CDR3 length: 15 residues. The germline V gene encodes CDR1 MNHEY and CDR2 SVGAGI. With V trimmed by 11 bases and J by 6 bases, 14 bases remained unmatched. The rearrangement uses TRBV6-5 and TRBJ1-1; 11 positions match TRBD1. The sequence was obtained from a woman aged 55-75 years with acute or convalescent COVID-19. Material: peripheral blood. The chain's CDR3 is CAGRTGGRIGAEAFF. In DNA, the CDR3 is TGTGCCGGCCGGACAGGGGGCAGAATAGGGGCTGAAGCTTTCTTT.